Below are 19 T cell receptor beta chains sequenced from a single sample in a study of CD8 T cells in ankylosing spondylitis. MiXCR, applied by TCRdb to the 5' RACE reads, yields one record per CDR3 protein. The table has fewer than 200,000 distinct CDR3 sequences, 15% to 20% seen once; the top ten hold about 4.3%. The sequencing sample was made of blood, either unsorted or a sorted T cell fraction (not recorded which). All receptors derive from a male donor aged 10-35 years with ankylosing spondylitis or in good health (not recorded which).

This clonotype was counted only a few times. A junction boundary mismatches the germline segment, possibly from a read error. The chain employs TRBV20-1 and TRBJ2-3; D uncertain. Germline assignment: CDR1 DFQATT and CDR2 SNEGSKA (reference sequence). This CDR3 has 15 amino acids. This CDR3 is CRARDEAKNTDTQYF. The CDR3 DNA sequence: TGCAGAGCTAGAGATGAGGCCAAAAACACAGATACGCAGTATTTT.

This clonotype appeared a few times. V gene TRBV2 combines with J gene TRBJ1-6; a weak D match, TRBD1 (5 bases). The V gene lost 3 bases and the J gene lost 9 bases, with 9 bases spanning the gap. Germline lookup yields CDR1 SNHLY and CDR2 FYNNEI. CDR3 length: 13 amino acids. CDR3 nucleotide sequence: TGTGCCAGCAGTGAGACGGGGGTTTCACCCCTCCACTTT. Translated: CASSETGVSPLHF.

At least ten counts were recorded for this clonotype. The chain joins TRBV6-2 or TRBV6-3 to TRBJ2-1, with 13 bases identical to TRBD2. Per the germline V gene, CDR1 is MNHEY and CDR2 is SVGEGT. V lost 5 bases, J lost 8 bases, and 21 bases stayed unmatched. This CDR3 has 20 amino acids. CDR3 DNA sequence: TGTGCCAGCAGTGGAGATTGGGGACAGACAGGACTAGCGGGAGTCCATGAGCAGTTCTTC. Residues: CASSGDWGQTGLAGVHEQFF.

The chain couples TRBV15 to TRBJ2-1; 11 positions agree with TRBD2. The germline V gene encodes CDR1 LNHNV and CDR2 YYDKDF (reference sequence). This CDR3 is 14 amino acids long. V was pared by 8 bases and J by 3 bases, with 3 bases of the junction left unmatched. The CDR3 sequence: CATGTSGIYNEQFF. Written as DNA, the CDR3 is TGTGCCACCGGGACTAGCGGTATCTACAATGAGCAGTTCTTC. The full variable domain, with the rest looked up from reference TRBV15 and TRBJ2-1, is DAMVIQNPRYQVTQFGKPVTLSCSQTLNHNVMYWYQQKSSQAPKLLFHYYDKDFNNEADTPDNFQSRRPNTSFCFLDIRSPGLGDTAMYLCATGTSGIYNEQFFGPGTRLTVL.

The rearrangement uses TRBV20-1 and TRBJ2-3; D possibly matches TRBD1 or TRBD2 (5 bases each). V was shortened by 6 bases and J by 2 bases, with 15 bases between the two germline ends. Looked up from germline, CDR1 is DFQATT and CDR2 is SNEGSKA (reference sequence). The CDR3 spans 14 residues. CDR3 residues: CSAPERGTTDTQYF. The DNA of the CDR3 is TGCAGTGCCCCCGAGCGAGGGACCACAGATACGCAGTATTTT.

This clonotype was recorded many times. The genes are TRBV12-3 or TRBV12-4 and TRBJ2-1; 7 positions match TRBD2. V trimming: 6 bases; J trimming: 0 bases; junction bases outside the gene matches: 8. The CDR3 has 16 amino acids. The CDR3 is CASRLASGSSYNEQFF. CDR3 bases: TGTGCCAGCAGGCTTGCTAGCGGCAGCTCCTACAATGAGCAGTTCTTC.

Ten or more counts support this clonotype. V usage is TRBV12-3 or TRBV12-4 and J usage is TRBJ1-5; D is perhaps TRBD1 (6 bases). The length of the CDR3 is 16 residues. Trimming removed 3 bases at V and 5 bases at J, with 17 bases between. CDR3 coding DNA: TGTGCCAGCAGTTTGTGGGGGGCAGGTCAAGATCAGCCCCAGCATTTT. Its protein product is CASSLWGAGQDQPQHF.

This clonotype has at least ten counts. The V and J genes are TRBV5-1 and TRBJ2-7; D may be TRBD1 or TRBD2 (5 bases each). CDR1 is SGHRS and CDR2 is YFSETQ in the germline V gene. This CDR3 has 12 residues. Trimming stripped 4 bases from V and 9 bases from J, with 14 bases between. CDR3 protein: CASSTGTGLQYV. CDR3 DNA sequence: TGCGCCAGCAGCACCGGGACGGGGTTGCAGTACGTC.

In this sample, this clonotype turned up many times. CDR3 bases: TGTGCCAGCAGTTTATTTACCACGGGCACAGATACGCAGTATTTT. As protein: CASSLFTTGTDTQYF. This chain links TRBV27 with TRBJ2-3; D remains ambiguous. This CDR3 region has 15 residues. Germline assignment: CDR1 MNHEY and CDR2 SMNVEV (reference sequence). V shed 1 base and J shed 1 base, with 9 bases lying between them.

This clonotype was found many times. The chain couples TRBV7-8 to TRBJ2-1, with unresolved D. Trimming stripped 2 bases from V and 0 bases from J, with 11 bases between. This CDR3 is 16 amino acids long. Germline V gene data show CDR1 as SGHVS and CDR2 as FQNEAQ. This CDR3 reads CASSLPLRFSYNEQFF. CDR3 nucleotides: TGTGCCAGCAGCTTACCGCTCCGGTTCTCCTACAATGAGCAGTTCTTC.

This clonotype showed up many times. The rearrangement uses TRBV15 and TRBJ2-6; D unclear. Per germline, CDR1 LNHNV and CDR2 YYDKDF (reference sequence). The CDR3 extends over 14 amino acids. The V end was cut by 3 bases, the J end by 4 bases, with 7 bases between. The DNA of the CDR3 is TGTGCCACCAGCAGGCGAACGGGGGCCAACGTCCTGACTTTC. As protein: CATSRRTGANVLTF.

The V and J genes are TRBV4-3 and TRBJ2-1; tentative D call: TRBD2 (5 bases). Trimming took off 0 bases at V and 8 bases at J, with 11 bases between the two ends. Germline V CDR1 and CDR2: LGHNA, YSLEER. The CDR3 is 14 amino acids. CDR3 sequence reads: CASSQDTLAYEQFF. In nucleotides, the CDR3 is TGCGCCAGCAGCCAAGACACCCTAGCCTATGAGCAGTTCTTC.

This clonotype occurred many times. This sequence joins TRBV5-6 and TRBJ2-6; D is uncertain. CDR1 and CDR2 from the germline V gene are SGHDT and YYEEEE. The V end lost 2 bases, the J end lost 2 bases, and 8 bases lay between the germline ends. The CDR3 contains 15 residues. The CDR3 bases are TGTGCCAGCAGCTTCTCAGGAGCTGGGGCCAACGTCCTGACTTTC. Translating it yields CASSFSGAGANVLTF.

The V and J genes are TRBV20-1 and TRBJ2-1, with unresolved D. Germline CDR1 is DFQATT and CDR2 is SNEGSKA (reference sequence). Trimming removed 2 bases from V and 0 bases from J, with 8 bases in between. The CDR3 is 14 amino acids. CDR3 sequence: CSARKRSSYNEQFF. CDR3 nucleotides: TGCAGTGCTAGAAAGCGAAGCTCCTACAATGAGCAGTTCTTC.

This clonotype was observed at least ten times. The rearrangement uses TRBV5-1 and TRBJ2-2; 8 nucleotides agree with TRBD1. The CDR3 consists of 15 residues. V dropped 4 bases and J dropped 3; count of bases not matched to a gene: 5. The germline CDR1 and CDR2 sequences are SGHRS and YFSETQ. CDR3 DNA sequence: TGCGCCAGCAGCATCCCGACAGGGGACACCGGGGAGCTGTTTTTT. Its protein is CASSIPTGDTGELFF.

Ten or more counts support this clonotype. The gene calls are TRBV5-1 and TRBJ2-2; D possibly corresponds to TRBD1 (6 bases). The CDR3 covers 15 residues. The germline V gene has CDR1 SGHRS and CDR2 YFSETQ. The V gene lost 3 bases and the J gene lost 7 bases, with 16 bases spanning the gap. Written as DNA, the CDR3 is TGCGCCAGCAGCTCCCCCAACAGGGAAGTCGGGGAGCTGTTTTTT. This gives the protein CASSSPNREVGELFF.

This clonotype was counted at least ten times. The V and J genes are TRBV28 and TRBJ2-7, with D unclear. Per germline, CDR1 MDHEN and CDR2 SYDVKM. This CDR3 comprises 13 residues. Between the trimmed V and J ends, which lost 3 bases and 6 bases, there was a span of 12 bases. The DNA of the CDR3 is TGTGCCAGCAGTTTGATCAGGCGTCGCGAGCAGTACTTC. The encoded protein is CASSLIRRREQYF. Supplemented by reference TRBV28 and TRBJ2-7, the full variable domain reads DVKVTQSSRYLVKRTGEKVFLECVQDMDHENMFWYRQDPGLGLRLIYFSYDVKMKEKGDIPEGYSVSREKKERFSLILESASTNQTSMYLCASSLIRRREQYFGPGTRLTVT.

The CDR3 here is CSVHGLAGEQFF. DNA for the CDR3: TGCAGCGTTCACGGACTAGCGGGAGAGCAGTTCTTC. The V gene is TRBV29-1, the J gene TRBJ2-1; TRBD2 matches 12 bases. The junction had 3 bases not matched to a gene; V was cut back by 5 bases and J by 10 bases. Germline CDR1 is SQVTM and CDR2 is ANQGSEA. This CDR3 contains 12 residues.

This clonotype was detected ten times or more. The J gene is TRBJ2-7, the V gene TRBV6-2 or TRBV6-3, with 7 bases aligning to TRBD1. The CDR3 is 12 amino acids. V dropped 6 bases and J dropped 5; count of bases not matched to a gene: 4. From germline, CDR1 is MNHEY and CDR2 SVGEGT. CDR3 bases: TGTGCCAGCAGACGACAGGGTAACGAGCAGTACTTC. Its protein is CASRRQGNEQYF.